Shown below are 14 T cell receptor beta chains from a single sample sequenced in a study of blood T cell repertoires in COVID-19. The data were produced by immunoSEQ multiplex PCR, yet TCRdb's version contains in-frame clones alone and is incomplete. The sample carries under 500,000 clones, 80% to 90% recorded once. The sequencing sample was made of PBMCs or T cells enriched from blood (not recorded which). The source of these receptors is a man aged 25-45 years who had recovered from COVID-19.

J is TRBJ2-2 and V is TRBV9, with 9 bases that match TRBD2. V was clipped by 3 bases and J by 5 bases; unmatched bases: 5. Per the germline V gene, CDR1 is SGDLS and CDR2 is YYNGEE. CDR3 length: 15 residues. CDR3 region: CASSDWTSDTGELFF. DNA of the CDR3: TGTGCCAGCAGCGACTGGACTAGCGATACCGGGGAGCTGTTTTTT. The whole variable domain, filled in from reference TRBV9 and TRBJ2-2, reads DSGVTQTPKHLITATGQRVTLRCSPRSGDLSVYWYQQSLDQGLQFLIQYYNGEERAKGNILERFSAQQFPDLHSELNLSSLELGDSALYFCASSDWTSDTGELFFGEGSRLTVL.

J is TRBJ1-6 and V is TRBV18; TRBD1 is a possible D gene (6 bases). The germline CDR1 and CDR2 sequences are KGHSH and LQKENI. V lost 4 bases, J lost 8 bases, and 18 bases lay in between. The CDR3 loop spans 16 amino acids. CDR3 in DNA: TGTGCCAGCTCACGGGACAAAACTATAACCGATTCACCCCTCCACTTT. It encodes CASSRDKTITDSPLHF.

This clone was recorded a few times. In DNA, the CDR3 is TGTGCCTGGAGTACAGGATATAGCAATCAGCCCCAGCATTTT. This encodes CAWSTGYSNQPQHF. V and J are TRBV30 and TRBJ1-5; D may be TRBD1 (5 bases). The CDR3 is 14 residues long. In germline, CDR1 is GTSNPN, CDR2 SVGIG (reference sequence). The V and J ends lost 2 bases and 0 bases respectively, with 8 bases between them.

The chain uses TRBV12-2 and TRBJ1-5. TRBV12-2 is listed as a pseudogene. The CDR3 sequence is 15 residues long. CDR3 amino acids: CASRLVRESNQPQHF. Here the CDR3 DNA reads TGTGCAAGTCGCTTAGTCCGGGAAAGCAATCAGCCCCAGCATTTT.

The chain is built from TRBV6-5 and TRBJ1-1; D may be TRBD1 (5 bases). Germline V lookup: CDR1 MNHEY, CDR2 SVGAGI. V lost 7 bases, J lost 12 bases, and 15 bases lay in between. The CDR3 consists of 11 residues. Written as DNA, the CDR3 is TGTGCCAGCACCACCCAGGGTGCTACTTTCTTT. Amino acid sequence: CASTTQGATFF.

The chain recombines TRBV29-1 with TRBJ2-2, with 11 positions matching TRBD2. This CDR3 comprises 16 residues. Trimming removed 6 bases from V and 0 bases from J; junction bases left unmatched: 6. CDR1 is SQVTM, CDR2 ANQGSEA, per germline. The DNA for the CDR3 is TGCAGCGTCGTAGGACTAGCGGGTACGAACACCGGGGAGCTGTTTTTT. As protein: CSVVGLAGTNTGELFF.

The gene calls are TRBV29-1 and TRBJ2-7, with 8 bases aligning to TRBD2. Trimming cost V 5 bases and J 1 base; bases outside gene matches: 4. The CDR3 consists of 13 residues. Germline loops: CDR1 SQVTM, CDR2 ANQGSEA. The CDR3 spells CSVRLASSYEQYF. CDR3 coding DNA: TGCAGCGTTAGACTAGCGAGTTCCTACGAGCAGTACTTC.

CDR3 sequence: CASSPGPGETQYF. In DNA form, the CDR3 reads TGTGCCAGCAGCCCCGGTCCCGGAGAGACCCAGTACTTC. The rearrangement uses TRBV25-1 and TRBJ2-5; D is unresolved. The V and J ends lost 6 bases and 4 bases respectively, with 12 bases between them. The CDR3 totals 13 residues. Germline lookup yields CDR1 MGHDK and CDR2 SYGVNS.

This CDR3 is CSVGVGGAFF. The CDR3 nucleotides read TGCAGCGTTGGGGTCGGGGGAGCTTTCTTT. The rearrangement joins TRBV29-1 to TRBJ1-1; TRBD1 might be the D (5 bases). Per germline, CDR1 SQVTM and CDR2 ANQGSEA. The CDR3 spans 10 residues. V was cut by 4 bases and J by 10 bases, with 10 bases left in between.

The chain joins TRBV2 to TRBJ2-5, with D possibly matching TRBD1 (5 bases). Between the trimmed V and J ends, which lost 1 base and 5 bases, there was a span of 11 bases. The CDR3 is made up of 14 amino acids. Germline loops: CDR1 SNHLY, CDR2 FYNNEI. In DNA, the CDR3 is TGTGCCAGCAGTGAAGGATTGGACACCGAGACCCAGTACTTC. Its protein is CASSEGLDTETQYF.

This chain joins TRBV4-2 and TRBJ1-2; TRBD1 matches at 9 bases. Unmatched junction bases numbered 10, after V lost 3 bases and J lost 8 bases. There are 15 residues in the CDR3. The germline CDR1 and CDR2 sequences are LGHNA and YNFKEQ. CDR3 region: CASSHTGGLEEGYTF. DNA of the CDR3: TGTGCCAGCAGCCATACAGGGGGCTTGGAAGAAGGCTACACCTTC.

CDR3: CYRGDSYEQYF. CDR3 DNA sequence: TGTTACAGGGGGGACTCCTACGAGCAGTACTTC. The rearrangement uses TRBV25-1 and TRBJ2-7; the match to TRBD1 covers 8 bases. The germline gives CDR1 MGHDK, CDR2 SYGVNS. The CDR3 extends over 11 amino acids.

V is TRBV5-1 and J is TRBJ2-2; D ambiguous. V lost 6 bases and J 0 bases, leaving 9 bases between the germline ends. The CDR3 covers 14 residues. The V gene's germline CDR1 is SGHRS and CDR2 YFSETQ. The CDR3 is CASKRAANTGELFF. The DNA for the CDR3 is TGCGCCAGCAAGAGAGCCGCGAACACCGGGGAGCTGTTTTTT.

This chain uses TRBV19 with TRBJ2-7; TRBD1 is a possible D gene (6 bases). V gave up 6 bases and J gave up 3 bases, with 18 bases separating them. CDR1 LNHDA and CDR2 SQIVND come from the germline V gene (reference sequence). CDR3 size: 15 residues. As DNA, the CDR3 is TGTGCCAGTAGCTCCGACAGGCAAACTATCTACGAGCAGTACTTC. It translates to CASSSDRQTIYEQYF.